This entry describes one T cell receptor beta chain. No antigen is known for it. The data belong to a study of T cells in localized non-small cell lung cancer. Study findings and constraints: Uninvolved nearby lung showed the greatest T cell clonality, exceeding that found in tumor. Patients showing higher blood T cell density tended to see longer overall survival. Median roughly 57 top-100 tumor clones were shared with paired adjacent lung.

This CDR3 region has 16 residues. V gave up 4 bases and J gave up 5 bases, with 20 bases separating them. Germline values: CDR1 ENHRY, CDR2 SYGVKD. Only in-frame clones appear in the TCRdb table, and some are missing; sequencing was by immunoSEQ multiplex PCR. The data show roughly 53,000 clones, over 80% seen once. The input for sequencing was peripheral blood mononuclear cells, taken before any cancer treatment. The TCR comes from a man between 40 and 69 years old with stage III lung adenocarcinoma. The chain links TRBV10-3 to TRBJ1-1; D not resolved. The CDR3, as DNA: TGTGCCATCAGTGTTACCCCCGGTGAGAGAAAGACTGAAGCTTTCTTT. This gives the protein CAISVTPGERKTEAFF.